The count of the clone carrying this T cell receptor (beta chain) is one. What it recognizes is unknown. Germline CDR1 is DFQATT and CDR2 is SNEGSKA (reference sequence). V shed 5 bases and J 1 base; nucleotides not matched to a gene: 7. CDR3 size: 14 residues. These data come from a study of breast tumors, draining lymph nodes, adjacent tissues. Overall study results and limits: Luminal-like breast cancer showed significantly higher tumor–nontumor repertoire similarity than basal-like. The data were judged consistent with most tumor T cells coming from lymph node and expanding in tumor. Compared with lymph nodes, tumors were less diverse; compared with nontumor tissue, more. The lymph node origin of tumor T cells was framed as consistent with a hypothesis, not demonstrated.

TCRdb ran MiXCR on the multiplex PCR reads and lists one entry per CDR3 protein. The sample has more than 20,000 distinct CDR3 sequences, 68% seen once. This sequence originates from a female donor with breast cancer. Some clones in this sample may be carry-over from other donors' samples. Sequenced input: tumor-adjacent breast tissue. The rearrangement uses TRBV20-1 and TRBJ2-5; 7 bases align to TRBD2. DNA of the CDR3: TGCAGTGCTCGGAGGTCTAGCGGCCAAGAGACCCAGTACTTC. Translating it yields CSARRSSGQETQYF.